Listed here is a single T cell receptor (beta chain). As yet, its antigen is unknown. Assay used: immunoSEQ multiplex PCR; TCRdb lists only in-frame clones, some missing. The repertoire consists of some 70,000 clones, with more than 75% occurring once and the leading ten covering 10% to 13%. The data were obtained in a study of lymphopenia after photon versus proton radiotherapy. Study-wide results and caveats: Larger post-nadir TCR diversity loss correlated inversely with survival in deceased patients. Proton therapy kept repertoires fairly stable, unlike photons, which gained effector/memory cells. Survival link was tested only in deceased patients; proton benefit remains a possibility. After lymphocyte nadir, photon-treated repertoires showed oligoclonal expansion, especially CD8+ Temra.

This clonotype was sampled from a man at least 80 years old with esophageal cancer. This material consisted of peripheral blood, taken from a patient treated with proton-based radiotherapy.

The CDR3 DNA sequence: TGTGCCAGCAGTTATTTTCCAGGGGACACCCCTGACGAGCAGTACTTC. Protein sequence: CASSYFPGDTPDEQYF. The rearrangement links TRBV6-9 to TRBJ2-7; a weak D match, TRBD1 (6 bases). The CDR3 loop spans 16 amino acids. Trimming took 1 base from V and 5 from J, leaving 18 bases between them. The germline gives CDR1 MNHGY, CDR2 SVAAGI.